One and the same sample provided the 7 T cell receptor beta chains below, sequenced in a study of post-analysis software for immune sequencing data. These receptors are not linked to any known antigen. Unique molecular identifiers featured in each of the TCR beta cDNA libraries. TCRdb re-called the PCR reads with MiXCR, one entry per CDR3 protein. Among hundreds of thousands of distinct CDR3 sequences, about 53% were seen once, and the ten largest hold approximately 4.2%. Study-level points and caveats: TRBV5-6, TRBV5-1 and TRBV20-1 were among five TRBV segments more frequent in patients than controls.

The sample consisted of blood. The receptors were sampled from a girl aged 10 to 17 with multiple sclerosis.

The rearrangement joins TRBV20-1 to TRBJ2-1; 7 bases fit TRBD1. Germline V gene data show CDR1 as DFQATT and CDR2 as SNEGSKA (reference sequence). The trim removed 6 bases at V and 2 bases at J, leaving 10 bases unmatched. The CDR3 totals 15 residues. Written as DNA, the CDR3 is TGCAGTGCCCAACACCGGGACAGAGCCTACAATGAGCAGTTCTTC. Translation gives CSAQHRDRAYNEQFF.

The rearrangement joins TRBV5-1 to TRBJ2-3, with 10 bases fitting TRBD2. This CDR3 has 18 residues. J lost 0 bases, V lost 2 bases, and 9 bases had no gene match. Germline assignment: CDR1 SGHRS and CDR2 YFSETQ. The CDR3 here is CASSLFGTSATSTDTQYF. CDR3 sequence (DNA): TGCGCCAGCAGCTTATTTGGGACTAGCGCTACTAGCACAGATACGCAGTATTTT.

The chain links TRBV12-3 or TRBV12-4 to TRBJ2-1; the match to TRBD2 covers 9 bases. The CDR3 spans 14 residues. Germline trimming cut 4 bases from V and 9 bases from J; bases unmatched to any gene: 7. The chain's CDR3 is CASSSSSGEGEQFF. The CDR3 region has the DNA TGTGCCAGCAGTTCATCTAGCGGGGAAGGTGAGCAGTTCTTC.

The chain couples TRBV2 to TRBJ2-7; D is undetermined. V was shortened by 8 bases and J by 1 base, with 18 bases between the two germline ends. The CDR3 consists of 15 residues. Germline V gene data show CDR1 as SNHLY and CDR2 as FYNNEI. The CDR3 region is CASSSVGYLSYEQYF. The DNA of the CDR3 is TGTGCCAGCTCCTCCGTGGGATATTTATCCTACGAGCAGTACTTC.

V usage is TRBV7-8 and J usage is TRBJ2-5; unclear D gene. The DNA end favors TRBJ2-7, so the J call may be wrong. There are 14 residues in the CDR3. Germline V gene sequence: CDR1 SGHVS, CDR2 FQNEAQ. The CDR3 reads CASSPFDGTYEQYF. The CDR3 nucleotides read TGTGCCAGCTCTCCGTTCGACGGAACCTACGAGCAGTACTTC.

The sample holds a few counts of this clonotype. The chain is built from TRBV7-8 and TRBJ2-7; D gene uncertain. The germline gives CDR1 SGHVS, CDR2 FQNEAQ. The CDR3 has 15 residues. Trimming took 0 bases from V and 2 from J, leaving 11 bases between them. The CDR3, as DNA: TGTGCCAGCAGCTTAGCGTGGGGATCTACCTACGAGCAGTACTTC. This translates into CASSLAWGSTYEQYF.

In its sample, this clonotype was seen many times. The chain recombines TRBV4-2 with TRBJ2-7, with 8 bases that match TRBD2. Germline V gene data show CDR1 as LGHNA and CDR2 as YNFKEQ. This CDR3 region has 17 residues. V dropped 0 bases and J dropped 2; count of bases not matched to a gene: 9. CDR3 sequence reads: CASSQDHERGTPYEQYF. CDR3 in DNA: TGTGCCAGCAGCCAAGATCACGAGCGGGGGACCCCCTACGAGCAGTACTTC.